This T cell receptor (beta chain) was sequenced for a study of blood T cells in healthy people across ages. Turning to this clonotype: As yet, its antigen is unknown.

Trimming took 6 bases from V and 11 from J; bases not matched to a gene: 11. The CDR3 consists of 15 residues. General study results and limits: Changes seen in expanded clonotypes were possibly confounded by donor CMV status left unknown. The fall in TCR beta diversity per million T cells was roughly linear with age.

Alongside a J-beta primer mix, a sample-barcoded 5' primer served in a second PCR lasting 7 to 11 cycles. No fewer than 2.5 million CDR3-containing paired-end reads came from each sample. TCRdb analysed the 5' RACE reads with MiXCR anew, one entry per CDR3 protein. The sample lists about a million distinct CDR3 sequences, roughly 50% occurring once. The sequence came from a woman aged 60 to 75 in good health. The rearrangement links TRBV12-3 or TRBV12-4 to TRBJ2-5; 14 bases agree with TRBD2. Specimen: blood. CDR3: CASRGGTSGSNEQYF. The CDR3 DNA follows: TGTGCCAGCAGGGGCGGGACTAGCGGGAGTAATGAGCAGTACTTC.